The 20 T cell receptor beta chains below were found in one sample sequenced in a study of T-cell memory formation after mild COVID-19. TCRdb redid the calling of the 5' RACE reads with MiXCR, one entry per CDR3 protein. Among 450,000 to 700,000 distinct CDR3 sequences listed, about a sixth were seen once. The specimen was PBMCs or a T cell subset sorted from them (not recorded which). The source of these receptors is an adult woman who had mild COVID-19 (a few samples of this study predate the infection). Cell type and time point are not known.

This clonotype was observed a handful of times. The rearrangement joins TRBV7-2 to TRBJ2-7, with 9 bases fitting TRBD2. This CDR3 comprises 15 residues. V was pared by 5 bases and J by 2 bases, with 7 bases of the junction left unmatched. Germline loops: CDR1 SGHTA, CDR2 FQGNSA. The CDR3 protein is CASSREAGGTYEQYF. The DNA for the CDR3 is TGTGCCAGCAGCAGAGAAGCGGGAGGAACCTACGAGCAGTACTTC. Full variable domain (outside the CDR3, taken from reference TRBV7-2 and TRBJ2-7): GAGVSQSPSNKVTEKGKDVELRCDPISGHTALYWYRQSLGQGLEFLIYFQGNSAPDKSGLPSDRFSAERTGGSVSTLTIQRTQQEDSAVYLCASSREAGGTYEQYFGPGTRLTVT.

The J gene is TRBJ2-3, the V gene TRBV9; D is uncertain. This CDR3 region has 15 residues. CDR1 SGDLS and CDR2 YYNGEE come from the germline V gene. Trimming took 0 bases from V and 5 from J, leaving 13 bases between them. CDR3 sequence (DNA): TGTGCCAGCAGCGTAGACCCCAAGCAACTAGATACGCAGTATTTT. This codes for CASSVDPKQLDTQYF.

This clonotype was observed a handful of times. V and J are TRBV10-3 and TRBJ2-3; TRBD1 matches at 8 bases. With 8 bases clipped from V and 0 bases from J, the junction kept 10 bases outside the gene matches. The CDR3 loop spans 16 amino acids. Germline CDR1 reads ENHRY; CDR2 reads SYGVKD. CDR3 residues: CAIAGGKSPSTDTQYF. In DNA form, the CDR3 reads TGTGCCATCGCAGGGGGCAAGAGTCCGAGCACAGATACGCAGTATTTT.

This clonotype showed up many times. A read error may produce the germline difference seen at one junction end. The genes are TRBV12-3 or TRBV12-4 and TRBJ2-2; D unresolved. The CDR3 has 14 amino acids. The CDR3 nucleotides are TGCGCCAGCAGCTTGGCCGGTTCCACCGGGGAGCTGTTTTTT. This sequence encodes CASSLAGSTGELFF.

CDR3 nucleotides: TGTGCCAGCAGTGAATCCAGGGGAAACTATGGCTACACCTTC. It yields the protein CASSESRGNYGYTF. This chain links TRBV25-1 with TRBJ1-2; TRBD1 is a possible D gene (6 bases). CDR3 length: 14 residues. Trimming removed 1 base at V and 2 bases at J, with 8 bases between. Germline V gene sequence: CDR1 MGHDK, CDR2 SYGVNS.

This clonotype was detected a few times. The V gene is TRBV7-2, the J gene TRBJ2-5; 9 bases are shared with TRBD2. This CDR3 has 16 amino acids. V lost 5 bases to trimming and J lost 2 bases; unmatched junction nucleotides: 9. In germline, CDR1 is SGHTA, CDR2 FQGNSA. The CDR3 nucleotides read TGTGCCAGCAGCCAATCGGGACTAGCTAGACAAGAGACCCAGTACTTC. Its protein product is CASSQSGLARQETQYF.

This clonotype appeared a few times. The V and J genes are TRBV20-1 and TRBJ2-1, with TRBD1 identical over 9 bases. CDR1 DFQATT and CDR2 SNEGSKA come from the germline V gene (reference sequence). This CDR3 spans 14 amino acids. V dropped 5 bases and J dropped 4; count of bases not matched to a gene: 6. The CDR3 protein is CSAPRQGVYNEQFF. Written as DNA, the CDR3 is TGCAGTGCTCCCCGACAGGGGGTATACAATGAGCAGTTCTTC.

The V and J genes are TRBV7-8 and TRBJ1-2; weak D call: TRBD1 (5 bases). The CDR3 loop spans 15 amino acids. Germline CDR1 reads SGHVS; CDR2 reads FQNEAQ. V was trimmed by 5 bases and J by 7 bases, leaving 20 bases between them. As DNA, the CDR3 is TGTGCCAGCAGCCCACCCACTCAGGGATTTGGTGGCTACACCTTC. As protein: CASSPPTQGFGGYTF.

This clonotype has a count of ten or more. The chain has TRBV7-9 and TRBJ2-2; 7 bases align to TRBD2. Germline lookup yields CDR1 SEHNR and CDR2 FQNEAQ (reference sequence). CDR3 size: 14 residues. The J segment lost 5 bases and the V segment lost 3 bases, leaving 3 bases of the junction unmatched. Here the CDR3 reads CASSFGTTTGELFF. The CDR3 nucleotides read TGTGCCAGCAGCTTCGGGACTACAACCGGGGAGCTGTTTTTT.

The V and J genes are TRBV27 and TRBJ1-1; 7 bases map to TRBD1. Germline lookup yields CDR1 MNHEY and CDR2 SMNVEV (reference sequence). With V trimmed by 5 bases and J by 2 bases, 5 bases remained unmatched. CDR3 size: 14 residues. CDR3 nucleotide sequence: TGTGCCAGCAGTGCCTGGACAGGCAACACTGAAGCTTTCTTT. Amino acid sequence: CASSAWTGNTEAFF.

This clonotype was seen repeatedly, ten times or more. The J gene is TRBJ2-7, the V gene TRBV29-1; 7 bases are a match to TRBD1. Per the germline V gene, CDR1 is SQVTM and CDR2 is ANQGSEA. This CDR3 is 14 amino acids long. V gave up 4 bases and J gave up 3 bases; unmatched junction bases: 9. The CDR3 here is CSVGDPGTVYEQYF. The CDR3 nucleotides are TGCAGCGTTGGCGACCCCGGGACAGTCTACGAGCAGTACTTC.

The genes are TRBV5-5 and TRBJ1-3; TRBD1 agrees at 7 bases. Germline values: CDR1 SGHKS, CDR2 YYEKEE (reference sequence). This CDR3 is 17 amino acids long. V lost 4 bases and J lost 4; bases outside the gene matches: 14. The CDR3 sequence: CASSRWARQGEGNTIYF. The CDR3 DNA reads TGTGCCAGCAGCCGGTGGGCGCGGCAGGGGGAAGGAAACACCATATATTTT.

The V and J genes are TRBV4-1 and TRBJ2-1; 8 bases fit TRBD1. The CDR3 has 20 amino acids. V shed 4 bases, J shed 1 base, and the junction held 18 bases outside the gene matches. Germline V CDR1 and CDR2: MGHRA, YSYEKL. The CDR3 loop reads CASSLSTLRDRMRSYNEQFF. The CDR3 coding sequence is TGCGCCAGCAGCCTATCCACCCTCCGGGACAGGATGAGGTCCTACAATGAGCAGTTCTTC.

The CDR3: CASSYGPRTDTQYF. For the CDR3, the DNA is TGTGCCAGCAGTTACGGCCCTCGTACAGATACGCAGTATTTT. This chain links TRBV6-5 with TRBJ2-3; D ambiguous. The germline V gene has CDR1 MNHEY and CDR2 SVGAGI. Trimming stripped 2 bases from V and 3 bases from J, with 9 bases between. This CDR3 has 14 residues.

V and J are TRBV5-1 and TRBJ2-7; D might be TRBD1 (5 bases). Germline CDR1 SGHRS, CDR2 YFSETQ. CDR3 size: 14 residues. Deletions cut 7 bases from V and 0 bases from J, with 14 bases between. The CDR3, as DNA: TGCGCCAGCGCCAGGGCAGAGAGCTCCTACGAGCAGTACTTC. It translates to CASARAESSYEQYF.

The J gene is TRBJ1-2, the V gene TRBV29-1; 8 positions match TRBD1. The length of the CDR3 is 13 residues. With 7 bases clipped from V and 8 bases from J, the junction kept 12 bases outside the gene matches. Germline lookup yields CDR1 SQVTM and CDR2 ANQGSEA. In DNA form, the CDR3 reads TGCAGCGCCCCGGACAGGGCCGCGGGAGGCTACACCTTC. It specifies CSAPDRAAGGYTF.

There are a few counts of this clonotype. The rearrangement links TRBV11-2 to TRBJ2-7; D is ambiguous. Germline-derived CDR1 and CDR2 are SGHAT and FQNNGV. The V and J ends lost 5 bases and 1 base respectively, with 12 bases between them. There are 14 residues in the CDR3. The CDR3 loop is CASSPLRRSYEQYF. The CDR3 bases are TGTGCCAGCAGCCCCCTCCGTCGGTCCTACGAGCAGTACTTC.

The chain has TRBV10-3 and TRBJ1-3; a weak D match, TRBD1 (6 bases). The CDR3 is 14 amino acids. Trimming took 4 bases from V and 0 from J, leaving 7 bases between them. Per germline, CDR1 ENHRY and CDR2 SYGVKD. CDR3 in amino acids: CAISGTVSGNTIYF. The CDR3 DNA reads TGTGCCATCAGTGGGACAGTCTCTGGAAACACCATATATTTT.

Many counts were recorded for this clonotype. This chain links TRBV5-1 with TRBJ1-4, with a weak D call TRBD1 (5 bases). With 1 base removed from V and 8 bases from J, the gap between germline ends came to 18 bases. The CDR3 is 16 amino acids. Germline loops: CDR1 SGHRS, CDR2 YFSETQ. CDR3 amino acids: CASSLPAGLTSEKLFF. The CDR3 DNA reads TGCGCCAGCAGCTTGCCCGCGGGACTGACTTCGGAAAAACTGTTTTTT.

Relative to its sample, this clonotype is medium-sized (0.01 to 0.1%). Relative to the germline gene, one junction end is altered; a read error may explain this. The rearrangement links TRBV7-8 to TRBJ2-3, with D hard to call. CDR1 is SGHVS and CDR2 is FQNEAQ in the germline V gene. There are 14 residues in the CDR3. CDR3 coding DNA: TGTGCCAGCGGCTTGACCCCCTACACAGATACGCAGTATTTT. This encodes CASGLTPYTDTQYF. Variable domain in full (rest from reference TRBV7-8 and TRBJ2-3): GAGVSQSPRYKVAKRGQDVALRCDPISGHVSLFWYQQALGQGPEFLTYFQNEAQLDKSGLPSDRFFAERPEGSVSTLKIQRTQQEDSAVYLCASGLTPYTDTQYFGPGTRLTVL.